A selection of T cell receptor beta chains follows, all from one sample in a study of cytomegalovirus exposure and HLA in healthy donors. Here immunoSEQ multiplex PCR was the method, and the copy in TCRdb shows in-frame clones only, minus some. This sample has 90,000 to 130,000 clones, with roughly 95% found just once. Material for sequencing was PBMCs. These receptors originate from a young woman in good health and CMV-seronegative. Both conserved end residues are part of each CDR3. Fields, in order: CDR3 DNA, CDR3 protein, V gene, J gene, D gene, clone size, CDR3 length. The D gene is left open where the match is weak. The size entry is marked missing in some rows and otherwise reads once, few, many or a size class.

TGTGCCAGCAGCCCCCTCCTTAGCGGGGGGCAAGAGACCCAGTACTTC,CASSPLLSGGQETQYF,TRBV7-9,TRBJ2-5,TRBD2,-,16
TGTGCCAGTAGTAAGATGGACAGACAGTACGGGGAGCTGTTTTTT,CASSKMDRQYGELFF,TRBV19,TRBJ2-2,-,-,15
TGTGCCAGCAGTTTTGGGGGACAGGGGGCCTACGAGCAGTACTTC,CASSFGGQGAYEQYF,TRBV7-2,TRBJ2-7,TRBD1,-,15
TGCGCCAGCAGTGACTTCCTAGCGAGGGGCAATGAGCAGTTCTTC,CASSDFLARGNEQFF,TRBV10-2,TRBJ2-1,-,once,15
TGTGCCACCAGCAAAGAAAAATCCGGGACAGGGAGGTCTGAAGCTTTCTTT,CATSKEKSGTGRSEAFF,TRBV15,TRBJ1-1,TRBD1,once,17
TGTGCCAGCAGTCCCCTTCGGGCTAGCGGTTACAATGAGCAGTTCTTC,CASSPLRASGYNEQFF,TRBV27,TRBJ2-1,TRBD2,-,16
TGTGCCAGTAGGACGCCTCGACAGGGGGCGAGGTATGGCTACACCTTC,CASRTPRQGARYGYTF,TRBV19,TRBJ1-2,TRBD1,-,16
TGCGCCAGCAGCTTGGGGGCAGGGGGGATGAGTTCACCCCTCCACTTT,CASSLGAGGMSSPLHF,TRBV5-1,TRBJ1-6,TRBD1,-,16
TGTGCCAGCAGTGAAGTCATCGGGGAGCTGTTTTTT,CASSEVIGELFF,TRBV6-1,TRBJ2-2,-,-,12
TGTGCCAGCAGCCCCGGGAACAATGAGCAGTTCTTC,CASSPGNNEQFF,TRBV7-3,TRBJ2-1,-,-,12
TGTGCCAGCAGCTTGGAGGACAGGCCCAGGGGCTCCTACAATGAGCAGTTCTTC,CASSLEDRPRGSYNEQFF,TRBV5-5,TRBJ2-1,TRBD1,-,18
TGCAGCTCCGACATAGTGGGGGCGCGGGAGACCCAGTACTTC,CSSDIVGARETQYF,TRBV29-1,TRBJ2-5,-,-,14
TGTGCCTGGAGTCCTTTTGACAGGGGCGCACATCAGCCCCAGCATTTT,CAWSPFDRGAHQPQHF,TRBV30,TRBJ1-5,TRBD1,-,16
TGTGCCAGTAGTATACGCGGGGTGGTCTACGAGCAGTACTTC,CASSIRGVVYEQYF,TRBV19,TRBJ2-7,-,-,14
TGTGCCACCAGCAGGGCGTTCGCGCGGGGGGTGTCCTACAATGAGCAGTTCTTC,CATSRAFARGVSYNEQFF,TRBV15,TRBJ2-1,TRBD2,-,18
TGTGCCAGCAGTATAACCCCCGGACACCTAAATGAAAAACTGTTTTTT,CASSITPGHLNEKLFF,TRBV27,TRBJ1-4,-,-,16
TGTGCCAGTAGCAGGACAGTGAACTCTTATTCCTATAATTCACCCCTCCACTTT,CASSRTVNSYSYNSPLHF,TRBV19,TRBJ1-6,-,-,18
TGTGCCAGCAGCCCCCACGGAGCGGGGGTCGACAATGAGCAGTTCTTC,CASSPHGAGVDNEQFF,TRBV7-3,TRBJ2-1,TRBD2,-,16
TGTGCCAGCAGCTTAGCTGGCGGGCGAGGGGGCGCCGGAGCTAACTATGGCTACACCTTC,CASSLAGGRGGAGANYGYTF,TRBV7-6,TRBJ1-2,TRBD1,-,20
TGTGCCAGCCTGCGGGGCGAAGGCCACACTGAAGCTTTCTTT,CASLRGEGHTEAFF,TRBV28,TRBJ1-1,-,-,14
TGTGCCAGCAGTGGACAGGGAATTGGGGGCTACACCTTC,CASSGQGIGGYTF,TRBV2,TRBJ1-2,TRBD1,-,13
TGCGCCAGCAAGATATTCGGGAAAACACAAGAGACCCAGTACTTC,CASKIFGKTQETQYF,TRBV5-1,TRBJ2-5,-,once,15
TGTGCCAGCAGGTTTAGGCAGGGCGGCTACGAGCAGTACTTC,CASRFRQGGYEQYF,TRBV2,TRBJ2-7,-,-,14
TGTGCCAGCAGTACACAGAAGGCTGGCGAAAAACTGTTTTTT,CASSTQKAGEKLFF,TRBV28,TRBJ1-4,-,-,14
TGTGCCAGCAGCTTTCGGTCGGGGGGTACAGATACGCAGTATTTT,CASSFRSGGTDTQYF,TRBV13,TRBJ2-3,TRBD2,-,15
TGTGCCAGCAGAGGGACTAGCGGGCCCTCCTACAATGAGCAGTTCTTC,CASRGTSGPSYNEQFF,TRBV27,TRBJ2-1,TRBD2,-,16
TGTGCCAGCAGCATCAGGGGAACTGAAGCTTTCTTT,CASSIRGTEAFF,TRBV5-6,TRBJ1-1,-,-,12
TGTGCCAGTAGGGGGGGACGGCCTGAAGCTTTCTTT,CASRGGRPEAFF,TRBV19,TRBJ1-1,-,-,12
TGTGCAAGCAACGTAGCGGGGGGGTCCTACGAGCAGTACTTC,CASNVAGGSYEQYF,TRBV7-8,TRBJ2-7,TRBD2,-,14
TGTGCCAGCAGTGACTTTGGGGGGATCGGCAACTACGAGCAGTACTTC,CASSDFGGIGNYEQYF,TRBV2,TRBJ2-7,-,-,16
TGTGCCAGCAGCTTAGGGGGCCTACTAGCCAAAAACATTCAGTACTTC,CASSLGGLLAKNIQYF,TRBV7-2,TRBJ2-4,-,-,16
TGTGCCAGTCAGGCGGCAGGGGGTAGCGGGGAGCTGTTTTTT,CASQAAGGSGELFF,TRBV28,TRBJ2-2,TRBD1,-,14
TGTGCCAGTAGTTCGGGACTTCGGTCTGGCTACACCTTC,CASSSGLRSGYTF,TRBV19,TRBJ1-2,-,-,13
TGCAGCGTTGAACCACTAAACACCGGGGAGCTGTTTTTT,CSVEPLNTGELFF,TRBV29-1,TRBJ2-2,-,-,13
TGCGCCAGCAGTCAATCAGACGTGTCTCTCTTTCAGCGAGGGATAGCTCAGCCCCAGCATTTT,CASSQSDVSLFQRGIAQPQHF,TRBV23-1,TRBJ1-5,-,-,21
TGTGCCAGCAGCTTATTTCAGGATTCACCCCTCCACTTT,CASSLFQDSPLHF,TRBV7-8,TRBJ1-6,-,-,13
TGCGCCAGCAGCCAAGACGGACAGGGTTCGGGCAATCAGCCCCAGCATTTT,CASSQDGQGSGNQPQHF,TRBV4-1,TRBJ1-5,TRBD1,-,17
TGTGCCAGCAGCTCCAGACAGGGCGAAAAACTGTTTTTT,CASSSRQGEKLFF,TRBV7-6,TRBJ1-4,TRBD1,once,13
TGTGCCAGCAGCTTAGCTGGGCAGTCCTACGAGCAGTACTTC,CASSLAGQSYEQYF,TRBV7-9,TRBJ2-7,-,-,14
TGTGCCAGCAGCACCACCACCCGAGACACACCCTACGAGCAGTACTTC,CASSTTTRDTPYEQYF,TRBV28,TRBJ2-7,-,-,16
TGTGCCAGCACCAACCCGGGACTATCCAATGAGCAGTTCTTC,CASTNPGLSNEQFF,TRBV28,TRBJ2-1,TRBD2,-,14
TGTGCCAGCAGCCCTAACGTGGGGAGTGTCTACGAGCAGTACTTC,CASSPNVGSVYEQYF,TRBV9,TRBJ2-7,-,-,15